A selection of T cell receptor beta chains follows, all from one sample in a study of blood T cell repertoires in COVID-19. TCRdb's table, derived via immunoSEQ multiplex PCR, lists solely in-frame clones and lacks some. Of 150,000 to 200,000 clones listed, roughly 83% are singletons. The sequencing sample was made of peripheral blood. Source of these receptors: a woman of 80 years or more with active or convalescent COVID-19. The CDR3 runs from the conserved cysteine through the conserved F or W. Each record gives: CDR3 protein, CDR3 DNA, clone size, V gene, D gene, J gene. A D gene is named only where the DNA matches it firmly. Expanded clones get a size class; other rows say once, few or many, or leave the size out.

cdr3_aa: CASSLDSYGYTF; cdr3_nt: TGTGCCAGCAGCCTCGACAGCTATGGCTACACCTTC; clone_size: .; v_call: TRBV11-2; d_call: .; j_call: TRBJ1-2
cdr3_aa: CASSPTPTSAGYEQYF; cdr3_nt: TGTGCCAGCAGCCCCACCCCGACTAGCGCGGGTTACGAGCAGTACTTC; clone_size: .; v_call: TRBV5-4; d_call: TRBD2; j_call: TRBJ2-7
cdr3_aa: CASSPPAGQDYGYTF; cdr3_nt: TGTGCCAGCAGCCCCCCGGCAGGGCAGGACTATGGCTACACCTTC; clone_size: .; v_call: TRBV7-9; d_call: .; j_call: TRBJ1-2
cdr3_aa: CASSVGQGIGNEQFF; cdr3_nt: TGTGCCAGCAGCGTCGGACAGGGGATCGGCAATGAGCAGTTCTTC; clone_size: .; v_call: TRBV9; d_call: TRBD1; j_call: TRBJ2-1
cdr3_aa: CASSAAGGAGANVLTF; cdr3_nt: TGTGCCAGCAGCGCTGCGGGGGGCGCTGGGGCCAACGTCCTGACTTTC; clone_size: .; v_call: TRBV6-2/TRBV6-3; d_call: TRBD2; j_call: TRBJ2-6
cdr3_aa: CSVGGGSGGYTF; cdr3_nt: TGCAGCGTTGGTGGCGGGAGTGGAGGCTACACCTTC; clone_size: .; v_call: TRBV29-1; d_call: .; j_call: TRBJ1-2
cdr3_aa: CASSVEIGANTEAFF; cdr3_nt: TGTGCCAGCAGCGTAGAAATAGGGGCGAACACTGAAGCTTTCTTT; clone_size: .; v_call: TRBV9; d_call: .; j_call: TRBJ1-1
cdr3_aa: CATSRDLGSPGAYEQYF; cdr3_nt: TGTGCCACCAGCAGAGATCTAGGGTCGCCCGGGGCCTACGAGCAGTACTTC; clone_size: .; v_call: TRBV15; d_call: .; j_call: TRBJ2-7
cdr3_aa: CASRLAETQYF; cdr3_nt: TGTGCCAGCAGGCTAGCGGAGACCCAGTACTTC; clone_size: once; v_call: TRBV27; d_call: .; j_call: TRBJ2-5
cdr3_aa: CASSRGTGSVNTEAFF; cdr3_nt: TGTGCCAGCAGCCGCGGGACAGGTTCCGTGAACACTGAAGCTTTCTTT; clone_size: .; v_call: TRBV7-9; d_call: TRBD1; j_call: TRBJ1-1
cdr3_aa: CASSYDRANTEAFF; cdr3_nt: TGTGCCAGCAGTTACGACAGGGCGAACACTGAAGCTTTCTTT; clone_size: .; v_call: TRBV6-6; d_call: TRBD1; j_call: TRBJ1-1
cdr3_aa: CASSPARGRGGLETQYF; cdr3_nt: TGTGCCAGCAGCCCCGCGCGGGGGCGGGGGGGCTTAGAGACCCAGTACTTC; clone_size: .; v_call: TRBV3-1/TRBV3-2; d_call: TRBD2; j_call: TRBJ2-5
cdr3_aa: CASSPRGGAVGTDTQYF; cdr3_nt: TGCGCCAGCAGCCCACGCGGGGGGGCCGTAGGCACAGATACGCAGTATTTT; clone_size: .; v_call: TRBV4-1; d_call: TRBD2; j_call: TRBJ2-3
cdr3_aa: CASSLSSNTEAFF; cdr3_nt: TGCGCCAGCAGCTTGTCCAGTAACACTGAAGCTTTCTTT; clone_size: .; v_call: TRBV5-1; d_call: .; j_call: TRBJ1-1
cdr3_aa: CASSTGQGPYEQYF; cdr3_nt: TGTGCCAGCAGTACGGGACAGGGGCCCTACGAGCAGTACTTC; clone_size: .; v_call: TRBV5-8; d_call: TRBD1; j_call: TRBJ2-7
cdr3_aa: CASSGVEGQGGQPQHF; cdr3_nt: TGTGCCAGCAGCGGGGTAGAGGGACAGGGAGGTCAGCCCCAGCATTTT; clone_size: once; v_call: TRBV7-8; d_call: TRBD1; j_call: TRBJ1-5
cdr3_aa: CASSWGGDANTEAFF; cdr3_nt: TGTGCCAGCAGTTGGGGCGGGGATGCGAACACTGAAGCTTTCTTT; clone_size: .; v_call: TRBV6-5; d_call: .; j_call: TRBJ1-1
cdr3_aa: CASSVEAGSNQPQHF; cdr3_nt: TGTGCCAGCAGCGTAGAGGCAGGGAGCAATCAGCCCCAGCATTTT; clone_size: .; v_call: TRBV9; d_call: .; j_call: TRBJ1-5
cdr3_aa: CASSLFVGGTTNEQFF; cdr3_nt: TGCGCCAGCAGCTTGTTTGTGGGGGGGACTACCAATGAGCAGTTCTTC; clone_size: .; v_call: TRBV5-1; d_call: TRBD2; j_call: TRBJ2-1
cdr3_aa: CASSTSAGTRNTGELFF; cdr3_nt: TGTGCCAGCAGCACAAGCGCCGGGACAAGAAACACCGGGGAGCTGTTTTTT; clone_size: .; v_call: TRBV7-8; d_call: .; j_call: TRBJ2-2
cdr3_aa: CASRISTSTDTQYF; cdr3_nt: TGTGCCAGCCGTATTTCCACTAGCACAGATACGCAGTATTTT; clone_size: .; v_call: TRBV27; d_call: .; j_call: TRBJ2-3
cdr3_aa: CASSEPTGGEKLFF; cdr3_nt: TGTGCCAGCAGTGAACCGACTGGAGGGGAAAAACTGTTTTTT; clone_size: .; v_call: TRBV2; d_call: .; j_call: TRBJ1-4
cdr3_aa: CASSSQGGAGTEAFF; cdr3_nt: TGTGCCAGCAGCTCCCAGGGGGGCGCGGGCACTGAAGCTTTCTTT; clone_size: .; v_call: TRBV7-2; d_call: TRBD1; j_call: TRBJ1-1
cdr3_aa: CASSRGQGAHGYTF; cdr3_nt: TGTGCCAGTAGTAGAGGACAGGGGGCACATGGCTACACCTTC; clone_size: .; v_call: TRBV19; d_call: TRBD1; j_call: TRBJ1-2
cdr3_aa: CASSPAGTSGSADTQYF; cdr3_nt: TGTGCCAGCAGCCCCGCTGGGACTAGCGGTTCAGCAGATACGCAGTATTTT; clone_size: .; v_call: TRBV5-4; d_call: TRBD2; j_call: TRBJ2-3
cdr3_aa: CASSPPTGEVYGYTF; cdr3_nt: TGTGCCAGCTCACCACCGACAGGGGAGGTCTATGGCTACACCTTC; clone_size: .; v_call: TRBV18; d_call: TRBD1; j_call: TRBJ1-2
cdr3_aa: CAISESTGIRYEQYF; cdr3_nt: TGTGCCATCAGTGAGTCAACAGGGATCAGGTACGAGCAGTACTTC; clone_size: .; v_call: TRBV10-3; d_call: .; j_call: TRBJ2-7
cdr3_aa: CASSLYRGDTDTQYF; cdr3_nt: TGTGCCAGCAGTTTATACAGGGGAGACACAGATACGCAGTATTTT; clone_size: .; v_call: TRBV27; d_call: TRBD1; j_call: TRBJ2-3
cdr3_aa: CASSQADTEAFF; cdr3_nt: TGTGCCAGCAGCCAAGCTGACACTGAAGCTTTCTTT; clone_size: .; v_call: TRBV3-1/TRBV3-2; d_call: .; j_call: TRBJ1-1
cdr3_aa: CASSPGTGGSYQPQHF; cdr3_nt: TGTGCCAGCAGCCCCGGGACAGGGGGTTCGTATCAGCCCCAGCATTTT; clone_size: few; v_call: TRBV11-2; d_call: TRBD1; j_call: TRBJ1-5
cdr3_aa: CASSPQGSGGPYEQYF; cdr3_nt: TGTGCCAGCAGCCCTCAGGGGTCGGGGGGCCCCTACGAGCAGTACTTC; clone_size: .; v_call: TRBV7-9; d_call: .; j_call: TRBJ2-7
cdr3_aa: CASSVTGVETQYF; cdr3_nt: TGTGCCAGCAGTGTAACAGGGGTGGAGACCCAGTACTTC; clone_size: few; v_call: TRBV27; d_call: TRBD1; j_call: TRBJ2-5
cdr3_aa: CASSPNGLAGYGPFF; cdr3_nt: TGTGCCAGCTCACCAAATGGACTAGCGGGTTACGGACCGTTCTTC; clone_size: .; v_call: TRBV18; d_call: TRBD2; j_call: TRBJ2-1
cdr3_aa: CASSPTGGDTEAFF; cdr3_nt: TGTGCCAGCTCACCAACGGGGGGTGACACTGAAGCTTTCTTT; clone_size: .; v_call: TRBV18; d_call: .; j_call: TRBJ1-1
cdr3_aa: CASSLNSGDQETQYF; cdr3_nt: TGTGCCAGCAGCTTAAATAGCGGGGATCAAGAGACCCAGTACTTC; clone_size: .; v_call: TRBV7-3; d_call: TRBD2; j_call: TRBJ2-5
cdr3_aa: CASSPSGANVLTF; cdr3_nt: TGTGCCAGCAGCCCGTCTGGGGCCAACGTCCTGACTTTC; clone_size: .; v_call: TRBV7-9; d_call: .; j_call: TRBJ2-6
cdr3_aa: CASSAGTDISSYNSPLHF; cdr3_nt: TGCGCCAGCAGCGCCGGAACAGACATAAGCTCCTATAATTCACCCCTCCACTTT; clone_size: .; v_call: TRBV5-1; d_call: .; j_call: TRBJ1-6
cdr3_aa: CASSYKAGNYEQYF; cdr3_nt: TGTGCCAGCAGTTACAAGGCAGGAAACTACGAGCAGTACTTC; clone_size: .; v_call: TRBV6-5; d_call: .; j_call: TRBJ2-7
cdr3_aa: CASNPRVGQGASSNQPQHF; cdr3_nt: TGTGCCAGCAACCCGCGGGTGGGACAGGGGGCCTCTAGCAATCAGCCCCAGCATTTT; clone_size: once; v_call: TRBV2; d_call: TRBD1; j_call: TRBJ1-5
cdr3_aa: CASSPSGDVEQYF; cdr3_nt: TGTGCCAGCAGCCCCTCGGGAGATGTCGAACAGTACTTC; clone_size: once; v_call: TRBV9; d_call: .; j_call: TRBJ2-7
cdr3_aa: CASSLGSRLAGGSTDTQYF; cdr3_nt: TGTGCCAGCAGCTTAGGCAGTCGACTAGCGGGGGGGAGCACAGATACGCAGTATTTT; clone_size: .; v_call: TRBV13; d_call: TRBD2; j_call: TRBJ2-3
cdr3_aa: CASSLTSGREQYF; cdr3_nt: TGTGCCAGCAGCTTAACGTCAGGCCGCGAGCAGTACTTC; clone_size: .; v_call: TRBV7-2; d_call: .; j_call: TRBJ2-7
cdr3_aa: CASSPEGGTEAFF; cdr3_nt: TGTGCCAGCAGCCCAGAGGGAGGCACTGAAGCTTTCTTT; clone_size: .; v_call: TRBV9; d_call: .; j_call: TRBJ1-1
cdr3_aa: CASSIGTGGESYTF; cdr3_nt: TGTGCCAGTAGTATAGGGACAGGGGGCGAGAGCTACACCTTC; clone_size: .; v_call: TRBV19; d_call: TRBD1; j_call: TRBJ1-2
cdr3_aa: CASSSTGQGGGYTF; cdr3_nt: TGTGCCAGCAGCTCTACCGGACAGGGGGGTGGCTACACCTTC; clone_size: few; v_call: TRBV7-2; d_call: TRBD1; j_call: TRBJ1-2
cdr3_aa: CATNQGAGNTIYF; cdr3_nt: TGTGCCACCAATCAGGGCGCTGGAAACACCATATATTTT; clone_size: .; v_call: TRBV15; d_call: .; j_call: TRBJ1-3
cdr3_aa: CASSDQGAPNTEAFF; cdr3_nt: TGTGCCAGCAGCGATCAGGGGGCACCGAACACTGAAGCTTTCTTT; clone_size: .; v_call: TRBV5-8; d_call: TRBD1; j_call: TRBJ1-1
cdr3_aa: CASSLEGYFSGANVLTF; cdr3_nt: TGCGCCAGCAGCTTGGAGGGGTACTTCTCTGGGGCCAACGTCCTGACTTTC; clone_size: .; v_call: TRBV5-1; d_call: .; j_call: TRBJ2-6
cdr3_aa: CASIRDKNTEAFF; cdr3_nt: TGTGCCAGCATCCGCGACAAGAACACTGAAGCTTTCTTT; clone_size: once; v_call: TRBV6-5; d_call: .; j_call: TRBJ1-1
cdr3_aa: CASSAQGARNTIYF; cdr3_nt: TGTGCCAGTAGTGCACAGGGGGCTAGAAACACCATATATTTT; clone_size: .; v_call: TRBV19; d_call: TRBD1; j_call: TRBJ1-3
cdr3_aa: CASSFTNSGTANTEAFF; cdr3_nt: TGCGCCAGCAGCTTTACAAATTCCGGGACAGCGAACACTGAAGCTTTCTTT; clone_size: few; v_call: TRBV5-1; d_call: TRBD1; j_call: TRBJ1-1
cdr3_aa: CSGSLQGNEQFF; cdr3_nt: TGCAGCGGTTCTTTACAGGGCAATGAGCAGTTCTTC; clone_size: .; v_call: TRBV29-1; d_call: .; j_call: TRBJ2-1